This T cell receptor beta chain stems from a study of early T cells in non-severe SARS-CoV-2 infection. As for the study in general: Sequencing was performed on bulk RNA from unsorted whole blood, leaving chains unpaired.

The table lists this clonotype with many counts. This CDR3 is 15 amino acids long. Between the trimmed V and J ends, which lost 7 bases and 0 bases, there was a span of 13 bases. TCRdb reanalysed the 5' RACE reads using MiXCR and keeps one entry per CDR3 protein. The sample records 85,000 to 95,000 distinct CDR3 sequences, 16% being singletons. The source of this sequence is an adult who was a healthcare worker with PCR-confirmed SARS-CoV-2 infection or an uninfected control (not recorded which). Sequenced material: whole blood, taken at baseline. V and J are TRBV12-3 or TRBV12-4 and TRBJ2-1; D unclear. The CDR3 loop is CASTNTSSSYNEQFF. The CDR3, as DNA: TGTGCCAGCACCAATACGTCGAGCTCCTACAATGAGCAGTTCTTC.